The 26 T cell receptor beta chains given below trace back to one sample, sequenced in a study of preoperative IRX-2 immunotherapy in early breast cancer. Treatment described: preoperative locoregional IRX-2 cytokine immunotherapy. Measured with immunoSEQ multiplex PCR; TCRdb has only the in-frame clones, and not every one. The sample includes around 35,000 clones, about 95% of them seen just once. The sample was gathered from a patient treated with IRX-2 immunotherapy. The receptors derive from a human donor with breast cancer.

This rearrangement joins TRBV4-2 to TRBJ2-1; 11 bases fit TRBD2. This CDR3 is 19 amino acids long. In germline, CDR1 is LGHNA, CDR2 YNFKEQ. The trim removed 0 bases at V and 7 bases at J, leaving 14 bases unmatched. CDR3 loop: CASSQEWSTSGSVRNEQFF. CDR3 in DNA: TGTGCCAGCAGCCAAGAGTGGTCCACTAGCGGGAGTGTAAGGAATGAGCAGTTCTTC.

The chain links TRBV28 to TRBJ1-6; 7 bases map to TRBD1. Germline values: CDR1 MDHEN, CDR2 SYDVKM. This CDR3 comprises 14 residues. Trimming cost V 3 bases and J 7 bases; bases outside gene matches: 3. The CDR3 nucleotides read TGTGCCAGCAGTTTGGCGGGACAGAATTCACCCCTCCACTTT. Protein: CASSLAGQNSPLHF.

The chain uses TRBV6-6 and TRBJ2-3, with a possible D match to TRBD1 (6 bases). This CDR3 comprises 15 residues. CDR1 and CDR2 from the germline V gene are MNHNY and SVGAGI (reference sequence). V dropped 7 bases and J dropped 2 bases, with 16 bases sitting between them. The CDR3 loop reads CASKEGGPITDTQYF. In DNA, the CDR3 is TGTGCCAGCAAAGAAGGGGGACCTATCACAGATACGCAGTATTTT.

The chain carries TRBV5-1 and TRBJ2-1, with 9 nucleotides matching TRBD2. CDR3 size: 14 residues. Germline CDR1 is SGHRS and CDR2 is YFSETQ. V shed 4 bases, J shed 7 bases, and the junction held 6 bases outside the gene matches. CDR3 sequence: CASSSGTSLNEQFF. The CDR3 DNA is TGCGCCAGCAGCAGCGGGACTAGCTTAAATGAGCAGTTCTTC.

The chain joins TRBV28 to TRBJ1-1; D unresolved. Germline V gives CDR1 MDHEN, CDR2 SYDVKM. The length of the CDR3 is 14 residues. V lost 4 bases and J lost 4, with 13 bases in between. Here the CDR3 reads CASSSLRRTTEAFF. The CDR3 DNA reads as TGTGCCAGCAGTTCCCTTCGGCGGACCACTGAAGCTTTCTTT.

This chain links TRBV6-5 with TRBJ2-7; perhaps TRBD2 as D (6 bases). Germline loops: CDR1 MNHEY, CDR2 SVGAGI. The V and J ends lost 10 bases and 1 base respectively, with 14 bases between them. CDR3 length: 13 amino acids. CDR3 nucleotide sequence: TGTGCCATCAGCCTGGGGGGATCCTACGAGCAGTACTTC. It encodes CAISLGGSYEQYF.

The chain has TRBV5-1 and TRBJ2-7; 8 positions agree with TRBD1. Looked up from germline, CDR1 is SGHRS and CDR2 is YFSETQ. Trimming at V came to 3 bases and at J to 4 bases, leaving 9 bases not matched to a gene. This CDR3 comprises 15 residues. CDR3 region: CASSSGQGLWYEQYF. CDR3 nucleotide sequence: TGCGCCAGCAGCTCCGGACAGGGCCTGTGGTACGAGCAGTACTTC.

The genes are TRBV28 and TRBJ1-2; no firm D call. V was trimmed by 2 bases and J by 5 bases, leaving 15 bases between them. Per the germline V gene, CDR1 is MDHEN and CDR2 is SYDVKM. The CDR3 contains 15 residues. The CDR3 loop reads CASSLGRSLDYGYTF. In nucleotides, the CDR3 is TGTGCCAGCAGTTTAGGACGTTCTCTGGATTATGGCTACACCTTC.

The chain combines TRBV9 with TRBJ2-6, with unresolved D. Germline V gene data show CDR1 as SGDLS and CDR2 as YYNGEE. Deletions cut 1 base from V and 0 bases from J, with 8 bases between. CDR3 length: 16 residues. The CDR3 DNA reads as TGTGCCAGCAGCGTACTATCTACCTCTGGGGCCAACGTCCTGACTTTC. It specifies CASSVLSTSGANVLTF.

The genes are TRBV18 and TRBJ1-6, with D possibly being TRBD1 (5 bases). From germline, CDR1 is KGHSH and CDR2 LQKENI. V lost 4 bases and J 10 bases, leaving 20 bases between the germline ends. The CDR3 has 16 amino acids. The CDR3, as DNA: TGTGCCAGCTCACTCGGCGGGACCCGAGGGGTCTCACCCCTCCACTTT. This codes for CASSLGGTRGVSPLHF.

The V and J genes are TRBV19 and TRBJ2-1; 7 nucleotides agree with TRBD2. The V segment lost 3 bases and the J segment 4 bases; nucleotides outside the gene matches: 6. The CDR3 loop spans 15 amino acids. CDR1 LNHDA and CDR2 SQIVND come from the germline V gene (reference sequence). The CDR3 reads CASSIRPSGYNEQFF. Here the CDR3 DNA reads TGTGCCAGTAGTATTCGGCCTAGCGGTTACAATGAGCAGTTCTTC. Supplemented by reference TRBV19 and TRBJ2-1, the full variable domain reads DGGITQSPKYLFRKEGQNVTLSCEQNLNHDAMYWYRQDPGQGLRLIYYSQIVNDFQKGDIAEGYSVSREKKESFPLTVTSAQKNPTAFYLCASSIRPSGYNEQFFGPGTRLTVL.

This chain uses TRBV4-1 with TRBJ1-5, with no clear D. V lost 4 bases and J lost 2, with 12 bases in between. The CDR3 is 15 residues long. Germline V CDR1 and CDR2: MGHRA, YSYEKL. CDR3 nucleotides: TGCGCCAGCAGCCTGCGTACCGGGGGCAATCAGCCCCAGCATTTT. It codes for CASSLRTGGNQPQHF.

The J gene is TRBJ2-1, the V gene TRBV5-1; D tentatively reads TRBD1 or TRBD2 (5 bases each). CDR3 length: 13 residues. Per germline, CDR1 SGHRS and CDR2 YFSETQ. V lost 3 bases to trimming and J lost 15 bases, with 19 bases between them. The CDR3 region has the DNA TGCGCCAGCAGCTCGGGGACCAAAGTATCGGTGTTCTTC. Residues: CASSSGTKVSVFF.

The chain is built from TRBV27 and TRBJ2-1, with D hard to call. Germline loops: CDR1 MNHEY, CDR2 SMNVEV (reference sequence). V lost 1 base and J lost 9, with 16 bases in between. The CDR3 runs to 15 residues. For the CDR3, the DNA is TGTGCCAGCAGTTTATGTCCAGGCCTTTGTGGTGAGCAGTTCTTC. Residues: CASSLCPGLCGEQFF.

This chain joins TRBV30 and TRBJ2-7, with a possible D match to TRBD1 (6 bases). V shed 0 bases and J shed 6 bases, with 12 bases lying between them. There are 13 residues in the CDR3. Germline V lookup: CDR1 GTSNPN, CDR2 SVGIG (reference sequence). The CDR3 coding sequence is TGTGCCTGGAGTGTACTGTCAGGGGCCGAGCAGTACTTC. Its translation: CAWSVLSGAEQYF.

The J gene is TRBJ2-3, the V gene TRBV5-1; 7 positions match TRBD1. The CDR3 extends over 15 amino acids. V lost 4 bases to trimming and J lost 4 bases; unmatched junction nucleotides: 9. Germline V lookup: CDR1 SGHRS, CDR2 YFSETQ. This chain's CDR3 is CASSPTGSLSDTQYF. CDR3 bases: TGCGCCAGCAGCCCGACAGGGTCCCTCTCAGATACGCAGTATTTT. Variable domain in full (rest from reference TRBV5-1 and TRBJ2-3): KAGVTQTPRYLIKTRGQQVTLSCSPISGHRSVSWYQQTPGQGLQFLFEYFSETQRNKGNFPGRFSGRQFSNSRSEMNVSTLELGDSALYLCASSPTGSLSDTQYFGPGTRLTVL.

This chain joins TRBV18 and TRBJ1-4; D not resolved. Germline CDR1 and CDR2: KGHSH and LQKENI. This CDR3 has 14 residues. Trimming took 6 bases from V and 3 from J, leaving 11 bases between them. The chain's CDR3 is CASSPEGANEKLFF. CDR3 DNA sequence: TGTGCCAGCTCCCCGGAGGGAGCTAATGAAAAACTGTTTTTT.

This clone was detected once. CDR3 nucleotides: TGCGCCACAAGGGCTCTTGGTCAGCCCCAGCATTTT. This codes for CATRALGQPQHF. The chain couples TRBV23-1 to TRBJ1-5; D unclear. TRBV23-1 has ORF status, its function being uncertain. V was cut by 10 bases and J by 6 bases, with 13 bases left in between. The CDR3 is made up of 12 amino acids.

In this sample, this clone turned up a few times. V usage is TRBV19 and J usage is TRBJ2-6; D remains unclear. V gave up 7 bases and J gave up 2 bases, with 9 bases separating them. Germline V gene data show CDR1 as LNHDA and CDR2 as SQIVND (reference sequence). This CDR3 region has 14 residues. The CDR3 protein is CASKKVTGANVLTF. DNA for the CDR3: TGTGCCAGTAAGAAGGTCACTGGGGCCAACGTCCTGACTTTC.

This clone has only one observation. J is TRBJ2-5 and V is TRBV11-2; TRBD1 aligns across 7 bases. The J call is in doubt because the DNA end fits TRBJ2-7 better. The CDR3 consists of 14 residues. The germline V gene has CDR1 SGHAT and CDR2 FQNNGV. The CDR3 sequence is CASSFTGTAYEQYF. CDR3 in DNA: TGTGCCAGCAGCTTCACCGGGACAGCCTACGAGCAGTACTTC.

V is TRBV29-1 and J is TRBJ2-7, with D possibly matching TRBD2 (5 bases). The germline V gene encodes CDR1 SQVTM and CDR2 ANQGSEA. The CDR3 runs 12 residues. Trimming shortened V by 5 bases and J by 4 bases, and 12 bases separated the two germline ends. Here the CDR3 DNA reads TGCAGCGTTCGAGGGCCAAAATACGAGCAGTACTTC. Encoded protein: CSVRGPKYEQYF.

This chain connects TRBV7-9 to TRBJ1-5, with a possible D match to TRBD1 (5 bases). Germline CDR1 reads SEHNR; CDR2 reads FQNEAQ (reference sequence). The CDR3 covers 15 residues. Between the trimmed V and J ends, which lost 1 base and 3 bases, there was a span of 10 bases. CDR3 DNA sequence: TGTGCCAGCAGCTTAGGAACGGGGGACAATCAGCCCCAGCATTTT. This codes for CASSLGTGDNQPQHF.

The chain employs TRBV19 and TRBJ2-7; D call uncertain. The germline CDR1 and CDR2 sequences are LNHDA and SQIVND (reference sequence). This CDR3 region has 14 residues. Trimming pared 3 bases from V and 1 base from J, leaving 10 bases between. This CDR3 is CASSIAIPSYEQYF. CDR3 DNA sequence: TGTGCCAGTAGTATTGCGATTCCTTCCTACGAGCAGTACTTC.

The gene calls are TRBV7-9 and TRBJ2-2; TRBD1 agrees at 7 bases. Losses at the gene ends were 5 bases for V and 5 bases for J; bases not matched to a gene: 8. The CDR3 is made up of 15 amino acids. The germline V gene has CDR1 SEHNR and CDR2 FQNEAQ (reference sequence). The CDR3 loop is CASSPRGSWTGELFF. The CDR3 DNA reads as TGTGCCAGCAGCCCCAGGGGGTCGTGGACCGGGGAGCTGTTTTTT.

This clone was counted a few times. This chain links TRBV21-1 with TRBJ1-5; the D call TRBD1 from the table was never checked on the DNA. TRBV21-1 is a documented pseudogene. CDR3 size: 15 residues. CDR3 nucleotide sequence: TGTGCCAGCAGCAAAGGGACAGGGGGCAATCAGCCCCAGCATTTT. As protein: CASSKGTGGNQPQHF.

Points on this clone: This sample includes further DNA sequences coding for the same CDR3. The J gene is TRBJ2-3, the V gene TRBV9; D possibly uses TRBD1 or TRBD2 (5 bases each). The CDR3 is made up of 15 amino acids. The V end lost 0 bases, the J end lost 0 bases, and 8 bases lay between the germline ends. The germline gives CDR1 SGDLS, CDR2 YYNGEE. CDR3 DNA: TGTGCCAGCAGCGTAGGAGGGGTTAGCACAGATACGCAGTATTTT. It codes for CASSVGGVSTDTQYF.